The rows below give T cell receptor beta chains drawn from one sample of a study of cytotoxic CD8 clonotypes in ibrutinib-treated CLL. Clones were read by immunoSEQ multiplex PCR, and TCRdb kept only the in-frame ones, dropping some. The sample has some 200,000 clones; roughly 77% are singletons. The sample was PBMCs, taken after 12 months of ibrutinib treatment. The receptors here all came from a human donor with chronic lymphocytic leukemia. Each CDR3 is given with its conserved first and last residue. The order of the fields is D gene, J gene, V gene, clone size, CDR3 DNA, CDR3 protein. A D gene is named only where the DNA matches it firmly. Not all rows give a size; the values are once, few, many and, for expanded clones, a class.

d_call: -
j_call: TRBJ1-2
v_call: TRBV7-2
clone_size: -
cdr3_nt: TGTGCCAGCAGCTTATACAGGGTGGTTAACTATGGCTACACCTTC
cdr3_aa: CASSLYRVVNYGYTF

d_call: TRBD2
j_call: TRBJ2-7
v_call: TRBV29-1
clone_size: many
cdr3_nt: TGCAGCGTTGAGTTGGCTAGCGGGAGGGGGTACGAGCAGTACTTC
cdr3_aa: CSVELASGRGYEQYF

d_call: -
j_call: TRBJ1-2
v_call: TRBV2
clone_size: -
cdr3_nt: TGTGCCAGCAGTCCACGGGACATTCTTAACTATGGCTACACCTTC
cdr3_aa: CASSPRDILNYGYTF

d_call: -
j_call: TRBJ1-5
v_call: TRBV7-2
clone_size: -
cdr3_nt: TGTGCCAGCAGCTCGGAAACAGGGTCGTTCGGCAATCAGCCCCAGCATTTT
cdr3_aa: CASSSETGSFGNQPQHF

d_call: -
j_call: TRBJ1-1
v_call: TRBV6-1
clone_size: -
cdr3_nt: TGTGCCAGCAGTGGCGAAACAGGGTTTAACACTGAAGCTTTCTTT
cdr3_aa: CASSGETGFNTEAFF

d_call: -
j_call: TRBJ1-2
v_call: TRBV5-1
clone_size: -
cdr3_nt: TGCGCCAGCAGCTTGGTGGCGGGCTCTTATGGCTACACCTTC
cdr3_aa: CASSLVAGSYGYTF

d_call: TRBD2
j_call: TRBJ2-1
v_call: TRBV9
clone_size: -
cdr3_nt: TGTGCCAGCAGCGTATGGCCGGATCTAGCGGGAGGCTACAATGAGCAGTTCTTC
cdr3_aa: CASSVWPDLAGGYNEQFF

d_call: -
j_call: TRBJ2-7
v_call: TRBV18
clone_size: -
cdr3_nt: TGTGCCAGCTCACCACCCAGCGCCTACGAGCAGTACTTC
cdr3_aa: CASSPPSAYEQYF

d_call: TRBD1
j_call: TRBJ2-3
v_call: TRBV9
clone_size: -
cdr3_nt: TGTGCCAGCAGCACTCGTGGGACAGAGACAGATACGCAGTATTTT
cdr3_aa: CASSTRGTETDTQYF

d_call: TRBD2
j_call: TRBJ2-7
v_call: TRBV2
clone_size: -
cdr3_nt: TGTGCCAGCAAGCTAGCGGGAGAGGGCGAGCAGTACTTC
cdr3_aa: CASKLAGEGEQYF

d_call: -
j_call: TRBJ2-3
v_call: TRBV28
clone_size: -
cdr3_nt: TGTGCCAGCAGTTTAGGGGGATGGACAGATACGCAGTATTTT
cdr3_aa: CASSLGGWTDTQYF

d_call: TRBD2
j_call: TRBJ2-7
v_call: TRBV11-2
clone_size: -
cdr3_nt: TGTGCCAGCAGCTTAGTGGGCGGGGGTACCCTTAGCGAGCAGTACTTC
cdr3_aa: CASSLVGGGTLSEQYF

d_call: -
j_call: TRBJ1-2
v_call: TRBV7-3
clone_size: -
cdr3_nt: TGTGCCAGCAGCTTGGGCAGCGAATCCTCCTATGGCTACACCTTC
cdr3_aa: CASSLGSESSYGYTF

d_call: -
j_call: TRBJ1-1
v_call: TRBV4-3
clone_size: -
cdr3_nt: TGCGCCAGCAGCCAAGTAAGCAGTAACACTGAAGCTTTCTTT
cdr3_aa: CASSQVSSNTEAFF

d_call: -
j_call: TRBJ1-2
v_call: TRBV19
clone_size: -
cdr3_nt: TGTGCCAGTAGATCTGAACAGGGCAAGAGTGGCTACACCTTC
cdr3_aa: CASRSEQGKSGYTF

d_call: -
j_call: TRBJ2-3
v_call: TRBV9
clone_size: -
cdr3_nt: TGTGCCAGCAGCGCGGCAGGGTTGGGAACAGATACGCAGTATTTT
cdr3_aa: CASSAAGLGTDTQYF

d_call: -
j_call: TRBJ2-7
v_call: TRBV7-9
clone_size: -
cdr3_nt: TGTGCCAGCAGCCCTAGTCCGGGAGCTAAAACCGGGGTCTACGAGCAGTACTTC
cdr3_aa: CASSPSPGAKTGVYEQYF

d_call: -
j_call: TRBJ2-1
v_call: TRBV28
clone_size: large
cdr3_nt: TGTGCCAGCAGTCGGACCGAGGGTGAGCAGTTCTTC
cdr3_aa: CASSRTEGEQFF

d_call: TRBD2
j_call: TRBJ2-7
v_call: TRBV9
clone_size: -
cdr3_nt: TGTGCCAGCAGCGCCGGACTAGCGGGAGGAGAGCAGTACTTC
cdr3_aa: CASSAGLAGGEQYF

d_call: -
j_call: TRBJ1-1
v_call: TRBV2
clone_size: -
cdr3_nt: TGTGCCAGCAGACGGACGGGCGAGACTGAAGCTTTCTTT
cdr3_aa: CASRRTGETEAFF

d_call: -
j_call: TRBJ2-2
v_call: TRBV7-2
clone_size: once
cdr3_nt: TGTGCCAGCAGCTTGTCTAGCTCAGGGACGTCCGGGGAGCTGTTTTTT
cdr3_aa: CASSLSSSGTSGELFF

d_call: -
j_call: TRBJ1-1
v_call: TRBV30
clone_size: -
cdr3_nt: TGTGCCTGGCAGGGGCTTACTGAAGCTTTCTTT
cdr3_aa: CAWQGLTEAFF

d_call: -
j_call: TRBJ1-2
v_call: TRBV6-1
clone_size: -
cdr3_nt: TGTGCCAGCAGTCCAACCCCGGGGGGCTATGGCTACACCTTC
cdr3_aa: CASSPTPGGYGYTF

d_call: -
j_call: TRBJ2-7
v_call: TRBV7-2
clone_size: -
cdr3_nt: TGTGCCAGCAGCTTAAGCTCCTACGAGCAGTACTTC
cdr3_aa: CASSLSSYEQYF